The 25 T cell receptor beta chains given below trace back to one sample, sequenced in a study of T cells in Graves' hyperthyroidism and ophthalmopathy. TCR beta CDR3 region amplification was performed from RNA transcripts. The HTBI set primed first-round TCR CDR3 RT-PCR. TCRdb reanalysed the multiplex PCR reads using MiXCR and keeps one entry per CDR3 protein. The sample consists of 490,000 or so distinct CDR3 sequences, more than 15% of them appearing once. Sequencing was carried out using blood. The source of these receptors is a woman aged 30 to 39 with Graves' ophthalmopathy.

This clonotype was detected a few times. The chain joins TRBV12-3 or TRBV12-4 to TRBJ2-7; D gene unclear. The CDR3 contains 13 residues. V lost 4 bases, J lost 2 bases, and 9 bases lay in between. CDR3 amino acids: CASSSRLTYEQYF. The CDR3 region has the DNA TGTGCCAGCAGTTCGAGGTTGACCTACGAGCAGTACTTC.

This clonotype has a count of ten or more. In DNA, the CDR3 is TGTGCCAGCAGGTCTCAGTGGAATCAGCCCCAGCATTTT. Its protein is CASRSQWNQPQHF. The chain is built from TRBV12-3 or TRBV12-4 and TRBJ1-5; D is ambiguous. V was pared by 6 bases and J by 4 bases, with 10 bases between. CDR3 length: 13 amino acids.

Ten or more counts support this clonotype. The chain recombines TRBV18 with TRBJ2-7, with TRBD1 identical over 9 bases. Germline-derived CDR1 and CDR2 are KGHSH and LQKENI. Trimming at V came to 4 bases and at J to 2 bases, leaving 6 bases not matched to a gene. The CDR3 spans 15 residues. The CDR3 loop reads CASSRGQGPPYEQYF. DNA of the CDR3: TGTGCCAGCTCACGCGGACAGGGGCCGCCCTACGAGCAGTACTTC.

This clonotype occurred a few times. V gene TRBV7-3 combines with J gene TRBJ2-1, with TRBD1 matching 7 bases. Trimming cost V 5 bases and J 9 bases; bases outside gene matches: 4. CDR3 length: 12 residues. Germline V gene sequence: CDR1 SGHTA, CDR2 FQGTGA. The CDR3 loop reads CASSQGGLEQFF. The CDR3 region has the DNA TGTGCCAGCAGCCAAGGGGGCCTTGAGCAGTTCTTC.

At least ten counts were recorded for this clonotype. CDR3 region: CASSQDLPSYEQYF. The CDR3 region has the DNA TGTGCCAGCAGCCAAGATCTACCTTCCTACGAGCAGTACTTC. The chain carries TRBV7-2 and TRBJ2-7; no clear D. The CDR3 consists of 14 residues. From germline, CDR1 is SGHTA and CDR2 FQGNSA. V lost 5 bases and J 1 base, leaving 12 bases between the germline ends.

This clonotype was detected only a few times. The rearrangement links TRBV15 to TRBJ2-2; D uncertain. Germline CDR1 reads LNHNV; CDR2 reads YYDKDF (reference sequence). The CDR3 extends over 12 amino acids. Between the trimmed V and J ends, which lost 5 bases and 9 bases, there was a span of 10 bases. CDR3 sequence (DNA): TGTGCCACCAGCCCTAATATGAGGGAGCTGTTTTTT. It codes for CATSPNMRELFF.

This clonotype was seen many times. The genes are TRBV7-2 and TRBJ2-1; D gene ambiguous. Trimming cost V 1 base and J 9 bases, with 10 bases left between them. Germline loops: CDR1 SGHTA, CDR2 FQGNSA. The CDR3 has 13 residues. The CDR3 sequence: CASSLVSAGEQFF. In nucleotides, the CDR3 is TGTGCCAGCAGCTTAGTGTCCGCTGGTGAGCAGTTCTTC.

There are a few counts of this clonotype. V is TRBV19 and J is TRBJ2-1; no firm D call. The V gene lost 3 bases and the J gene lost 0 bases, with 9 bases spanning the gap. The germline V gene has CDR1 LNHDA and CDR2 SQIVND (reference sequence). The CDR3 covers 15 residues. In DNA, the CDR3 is TGTGCCAGTAGTATCATGGCAAGCTCCTACAATGAGCAGTTCTTC. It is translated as CASSIMASSYNEQFF.

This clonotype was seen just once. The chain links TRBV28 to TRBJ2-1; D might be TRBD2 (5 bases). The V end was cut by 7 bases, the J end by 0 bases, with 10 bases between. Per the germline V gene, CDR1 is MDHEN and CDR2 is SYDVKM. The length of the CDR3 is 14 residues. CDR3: CASIRAASYNEQFF. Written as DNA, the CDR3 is TGTGCCAGCATCAGAGCGGCCTCCTACAATGAGCAGTTCTTC. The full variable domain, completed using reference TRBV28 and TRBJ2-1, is DVKVTQSSRYLVKRTGEKVFLECVQDMDHENMFWYRQDPGLGLRLIYFSYDVKMKEKGDIPEGYSVSREKKERFSLILESASTNQTSMYLCASIRAASYNEQFFGPGTRLTVL.

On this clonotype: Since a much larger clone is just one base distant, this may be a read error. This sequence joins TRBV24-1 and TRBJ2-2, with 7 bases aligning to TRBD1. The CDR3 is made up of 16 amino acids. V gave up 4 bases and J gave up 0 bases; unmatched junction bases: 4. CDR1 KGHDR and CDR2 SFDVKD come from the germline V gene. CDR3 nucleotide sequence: TGTGCCACCAGTGAGTGGGACAGCACGAACACCGGGGAGCTGTTTTTT. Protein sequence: CATSEWDSTNTGELFF.

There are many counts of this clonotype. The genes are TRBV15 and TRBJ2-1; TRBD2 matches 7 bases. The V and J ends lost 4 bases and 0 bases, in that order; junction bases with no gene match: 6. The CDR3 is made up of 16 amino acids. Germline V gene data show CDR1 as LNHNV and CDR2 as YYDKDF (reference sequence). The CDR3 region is CATSTGLRSSYNEQFF. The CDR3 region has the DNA TGTGCCACCAGCACGGGACTACGAAGCTCCTACAATGAGCAGTTCTTC.

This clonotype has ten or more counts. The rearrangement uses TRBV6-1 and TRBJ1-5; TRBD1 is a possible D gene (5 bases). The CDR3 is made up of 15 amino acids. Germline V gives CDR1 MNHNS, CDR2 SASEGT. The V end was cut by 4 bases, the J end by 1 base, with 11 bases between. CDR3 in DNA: TGTGCCAGCAGTGGGGTACAGGTGAGCAATCAGCCCCAGCATTTT. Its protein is CASSGVQVSNQPQHF.

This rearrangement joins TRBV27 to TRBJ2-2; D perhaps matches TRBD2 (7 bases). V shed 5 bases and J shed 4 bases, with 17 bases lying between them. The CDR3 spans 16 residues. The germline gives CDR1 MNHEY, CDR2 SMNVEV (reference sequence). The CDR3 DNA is TGTGCCAGCAGTCGGATAGGGGGGGGAAGCACCGGGGAGCTGTTTTTT. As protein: CASSRIGGGSTGELFF.

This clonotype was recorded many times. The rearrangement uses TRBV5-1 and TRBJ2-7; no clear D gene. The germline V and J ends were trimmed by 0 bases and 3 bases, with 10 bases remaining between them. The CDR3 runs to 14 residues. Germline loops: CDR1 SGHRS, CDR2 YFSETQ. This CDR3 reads CASSLAGGHYEQYF. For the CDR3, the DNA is TGCGCCAGCAGCTTGGCCGGTGGCCACTACGAGCAGTACTTC.

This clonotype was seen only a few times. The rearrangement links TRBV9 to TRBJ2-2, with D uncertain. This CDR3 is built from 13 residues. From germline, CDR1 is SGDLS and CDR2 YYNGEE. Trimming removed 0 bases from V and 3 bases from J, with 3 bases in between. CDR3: CASSVADTGELFF. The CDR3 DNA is TGTGCCAGCAGCGTAGCTGACACCGGGGAGCTGTTTTTT.

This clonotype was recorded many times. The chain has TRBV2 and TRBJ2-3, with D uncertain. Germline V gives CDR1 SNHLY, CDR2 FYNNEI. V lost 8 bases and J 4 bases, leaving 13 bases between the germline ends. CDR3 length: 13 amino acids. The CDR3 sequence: CASPAASPDTQYF. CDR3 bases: TGTGCCAGCCCCGCTGCGAGCCCAGATACGCAGTATTTT. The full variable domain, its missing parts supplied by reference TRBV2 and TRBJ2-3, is EPEVTQTPSHQVTQMGQEVILRCVPISNHLYFYWYRQILGQKVEFLVSFYNNEISEKSEIFDDQFSVERPDGSNFTLKIRSTKLEDSAMYFCASPAASPDTQYFGPGTRLTVL.

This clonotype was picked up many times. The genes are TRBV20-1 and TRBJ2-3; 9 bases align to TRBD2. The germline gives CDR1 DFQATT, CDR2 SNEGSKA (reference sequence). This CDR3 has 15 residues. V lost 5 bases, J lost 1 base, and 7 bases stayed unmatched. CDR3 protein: CSAGGSGSGTDTQYF. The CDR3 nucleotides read TGCAGTGCTGGGGGTAGCGGGAGCGGCACAGATACGCAGTATTTT.

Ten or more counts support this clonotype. The DNA for the CDR3 is TGCAGTGCTAGAGATCCGCAGGGGGCTTACCAAGAGACCCAGTACTTC. This sequence encodes CSARDPQGAYQETQYF. This sequence joins TRBV20-1 and TRBJ2-5; 8 bases are a match to TRBD1. Germline assignment: CDR1 DFQATT and CDR2 SNEGSKA (reference sequence). With 0 bases clipped from V and 0 bases from J, the junction kept 6 bases outside the gene matches. The CDR3 extends over 16 amino acids.

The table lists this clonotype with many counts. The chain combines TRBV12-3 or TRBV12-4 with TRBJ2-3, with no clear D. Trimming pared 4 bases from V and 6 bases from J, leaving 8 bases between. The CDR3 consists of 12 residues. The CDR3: CASSYGWDTQYF. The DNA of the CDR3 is TGTGCCAGCAGTTATGGGTGGGATACGCAGTATTTT.

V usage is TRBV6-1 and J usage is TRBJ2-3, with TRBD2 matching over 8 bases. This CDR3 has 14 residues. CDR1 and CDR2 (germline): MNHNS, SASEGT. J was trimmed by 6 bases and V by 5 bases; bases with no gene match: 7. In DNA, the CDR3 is TGTGCCAGCAGTCTTAGCGGGGTTTTGGATACGCAGTATTTT. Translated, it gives CASSLSGVLDTQYF.

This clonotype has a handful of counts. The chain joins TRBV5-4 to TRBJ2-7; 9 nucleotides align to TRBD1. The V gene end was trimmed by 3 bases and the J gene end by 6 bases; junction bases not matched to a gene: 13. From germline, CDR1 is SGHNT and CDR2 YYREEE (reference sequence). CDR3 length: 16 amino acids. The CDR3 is CASSSGPGQGLGEQYF. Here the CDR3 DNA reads TGTGCCAGCAGCTCGGGCCCGGGACAGGGTCTAGGCGAGCAGTACTTC.

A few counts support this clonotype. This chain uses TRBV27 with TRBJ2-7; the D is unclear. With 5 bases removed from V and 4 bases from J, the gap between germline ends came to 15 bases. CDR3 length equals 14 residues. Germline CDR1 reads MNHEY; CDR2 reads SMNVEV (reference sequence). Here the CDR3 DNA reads TGTGCCAGCAGTCCCCCCGGCGGACGGTACGAGCAGTACTTC. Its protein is CASSPPGGRYEQYF.

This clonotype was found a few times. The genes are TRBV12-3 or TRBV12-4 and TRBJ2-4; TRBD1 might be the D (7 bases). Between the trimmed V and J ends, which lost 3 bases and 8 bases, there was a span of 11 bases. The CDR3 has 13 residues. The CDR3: CASSLEGADIQYF. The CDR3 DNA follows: TGTGCCAGCAGTTTGGAGGGGGCTGACATTCAGTACTTC.

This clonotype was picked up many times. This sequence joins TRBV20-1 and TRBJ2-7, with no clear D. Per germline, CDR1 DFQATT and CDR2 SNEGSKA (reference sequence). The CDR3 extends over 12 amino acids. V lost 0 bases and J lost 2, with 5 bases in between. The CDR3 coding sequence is TGCAGTGCTAGAGACGAGACCTACGAGCAGTACTTC. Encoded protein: CSARDETYEQYF.

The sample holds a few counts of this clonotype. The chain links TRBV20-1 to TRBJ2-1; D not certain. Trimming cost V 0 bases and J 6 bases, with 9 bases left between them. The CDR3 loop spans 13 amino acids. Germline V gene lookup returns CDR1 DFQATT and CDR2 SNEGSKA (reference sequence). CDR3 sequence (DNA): TGCAGTGCTAGAGACGTAGACCTCAATGAGCAGTTCTTC. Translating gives CSARDVDLNEQFF.